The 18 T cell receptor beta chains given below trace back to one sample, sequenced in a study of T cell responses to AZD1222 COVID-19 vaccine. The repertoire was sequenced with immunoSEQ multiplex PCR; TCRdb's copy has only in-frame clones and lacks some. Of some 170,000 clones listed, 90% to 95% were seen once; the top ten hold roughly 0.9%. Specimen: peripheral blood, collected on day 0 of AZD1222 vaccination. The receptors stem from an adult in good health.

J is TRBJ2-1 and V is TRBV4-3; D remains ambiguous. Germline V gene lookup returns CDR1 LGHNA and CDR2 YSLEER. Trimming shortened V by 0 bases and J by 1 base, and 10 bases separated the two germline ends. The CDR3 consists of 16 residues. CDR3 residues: CASSQDPALSYNEQFF. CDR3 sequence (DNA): TGCGCCAGCAGCCAAGACCCAGCCCTATCCTACAATGAGCAGTTCTTC.

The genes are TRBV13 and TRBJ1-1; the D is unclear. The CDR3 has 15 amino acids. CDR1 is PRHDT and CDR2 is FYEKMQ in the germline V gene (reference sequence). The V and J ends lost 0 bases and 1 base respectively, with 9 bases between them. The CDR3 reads CASSLGGSRNTEAFF. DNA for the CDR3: TGTGCCAGCAGCTTAGGGGGCAGCAGGAACACTGAAGCTTTCTTT.

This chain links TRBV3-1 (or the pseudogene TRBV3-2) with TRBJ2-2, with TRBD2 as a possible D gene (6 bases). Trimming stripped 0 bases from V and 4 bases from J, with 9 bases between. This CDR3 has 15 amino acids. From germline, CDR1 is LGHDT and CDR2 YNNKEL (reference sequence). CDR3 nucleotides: TGTGCCAGCAGCCAAGAATACGGGGGCACCGGGGAGCTGTTTTTT. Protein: CASSQEYGGTGELFF.

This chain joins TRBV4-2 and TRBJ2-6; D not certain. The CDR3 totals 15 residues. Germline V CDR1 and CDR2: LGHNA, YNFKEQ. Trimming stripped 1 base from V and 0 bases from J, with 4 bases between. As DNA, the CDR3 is TGTGCCAGCAGCCAAGGGTCCTCTGGGGCCAACGTCCTGACTTTC. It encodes CASSQGSSGANVLTF.

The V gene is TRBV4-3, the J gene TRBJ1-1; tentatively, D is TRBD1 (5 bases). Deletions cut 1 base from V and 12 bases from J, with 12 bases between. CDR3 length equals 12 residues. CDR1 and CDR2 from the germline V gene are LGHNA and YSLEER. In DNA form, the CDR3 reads TGCGCCAGCAGCCAAGTTGGGGGAAGGACTTTCTTT. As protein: CASSQVGGRTFF.

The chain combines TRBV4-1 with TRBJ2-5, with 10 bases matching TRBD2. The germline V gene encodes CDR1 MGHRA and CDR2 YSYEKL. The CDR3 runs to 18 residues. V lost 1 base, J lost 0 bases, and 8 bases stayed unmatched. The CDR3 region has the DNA TGCGCCAGCAGCCAAGTTCCGGCTAGCGGGGGTAACCAAGAGACCCAGTACTTC. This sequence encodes CASSQVPASGGNQETQYF.

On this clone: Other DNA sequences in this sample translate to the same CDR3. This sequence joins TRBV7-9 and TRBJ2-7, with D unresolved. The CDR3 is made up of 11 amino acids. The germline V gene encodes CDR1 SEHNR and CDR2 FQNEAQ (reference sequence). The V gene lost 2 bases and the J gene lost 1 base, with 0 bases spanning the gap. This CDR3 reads CASSLSYEQYF. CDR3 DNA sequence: TGTGCCAGCAGCTTATCCTACGAGCAGTACTTC.

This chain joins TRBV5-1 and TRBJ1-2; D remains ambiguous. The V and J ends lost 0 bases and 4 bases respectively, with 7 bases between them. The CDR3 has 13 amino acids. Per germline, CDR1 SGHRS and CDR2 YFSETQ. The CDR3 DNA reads TGCGCCAGCAGCTTGGAGCGTGCCTATGGCTACACCTTC. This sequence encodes CASSLERAYGYTF.

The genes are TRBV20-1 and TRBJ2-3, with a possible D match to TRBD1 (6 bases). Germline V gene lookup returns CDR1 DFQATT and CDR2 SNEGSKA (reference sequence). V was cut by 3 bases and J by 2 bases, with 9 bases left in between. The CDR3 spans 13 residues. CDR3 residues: CSASDRITDTQYF. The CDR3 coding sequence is TGCAGTGCTAGTGACAGGATCACAGATACGCAGTATTTT.

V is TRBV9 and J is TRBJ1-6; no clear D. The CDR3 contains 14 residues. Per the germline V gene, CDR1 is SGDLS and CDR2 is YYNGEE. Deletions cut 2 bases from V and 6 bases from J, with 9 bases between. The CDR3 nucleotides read TGTGCCAGCAGCGTGACACGCTTTAATTCACCCCTCCACTTT. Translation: CASSVTRFNSPLHF.

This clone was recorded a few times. For the CDR3, the DNA is TGTGCCAGCAGCTTAAACCTGGACGGAAACACTGAAGCTTTCTTT. Translating gives CASSLNLDGNTEAFF. This chain joins TRBV7-3 and TRBJ1-1, with D unclear. There are 15 residues in the CDR3. CDR1 is SGHTA and CDR2 is FQGTGA in the germline V gene. Trimming removed 1 base at V and 2 bases at J, with 11 bases between.

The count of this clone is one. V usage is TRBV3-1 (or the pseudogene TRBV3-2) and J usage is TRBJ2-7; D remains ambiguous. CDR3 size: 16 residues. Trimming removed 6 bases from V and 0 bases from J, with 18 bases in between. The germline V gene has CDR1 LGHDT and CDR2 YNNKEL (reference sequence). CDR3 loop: CASSPEMGRSSYEQYF. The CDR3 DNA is TGTGCCAGCAGTCCCGAGATGGGCAGGAGCTCCTACGAGCAGTACTTC.

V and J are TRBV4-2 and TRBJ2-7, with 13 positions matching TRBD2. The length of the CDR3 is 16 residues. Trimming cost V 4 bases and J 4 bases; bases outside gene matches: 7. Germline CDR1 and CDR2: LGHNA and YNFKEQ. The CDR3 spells CASSREMTSGGYEQYF. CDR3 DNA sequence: TGTGCCAGCAGCCGAGAGATGACTAGCGGGGGGTACGAGCAGTACTTC.

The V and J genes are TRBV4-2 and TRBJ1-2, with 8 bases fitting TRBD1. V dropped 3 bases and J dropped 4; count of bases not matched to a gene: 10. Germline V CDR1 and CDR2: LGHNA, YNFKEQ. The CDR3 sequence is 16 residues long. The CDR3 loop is CASSHNTQGAGYGYTF. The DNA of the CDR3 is TGTGCCAGCAGCCATAACACTCAGGGGGCAGGCTATGGCTACACCTTC.

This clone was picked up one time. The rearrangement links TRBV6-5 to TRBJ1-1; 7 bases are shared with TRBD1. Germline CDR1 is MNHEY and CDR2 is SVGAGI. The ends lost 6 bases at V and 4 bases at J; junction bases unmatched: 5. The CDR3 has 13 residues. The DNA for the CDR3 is TGTGCCAGCAGAGTAGGACAGGTCACTGAAGCTTTCTTT. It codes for CASRVGQVTEAFF.

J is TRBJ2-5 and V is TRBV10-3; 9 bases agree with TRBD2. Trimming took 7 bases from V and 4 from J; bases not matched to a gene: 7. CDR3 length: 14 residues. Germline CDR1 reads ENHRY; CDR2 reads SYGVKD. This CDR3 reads CAIMSSGGRETQYF. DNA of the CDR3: TGTGCCATCATGAGTAGCGGGGGTAGAGAGACCCAGTACTTC.

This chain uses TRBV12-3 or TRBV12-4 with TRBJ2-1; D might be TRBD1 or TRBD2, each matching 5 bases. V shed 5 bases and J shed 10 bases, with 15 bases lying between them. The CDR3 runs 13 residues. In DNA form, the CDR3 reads TGTGCCAGCAGTCTCATAGGGTGGGACGAGCAGTTCTTC. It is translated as CASSLIGWDEQFF.

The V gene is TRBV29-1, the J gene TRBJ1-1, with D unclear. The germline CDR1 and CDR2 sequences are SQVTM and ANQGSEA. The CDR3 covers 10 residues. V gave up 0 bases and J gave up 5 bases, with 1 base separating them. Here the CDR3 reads CSVEDTEAFF. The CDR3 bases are TGCAGCGTTGAAGATACTGAAGCTTTCTTT. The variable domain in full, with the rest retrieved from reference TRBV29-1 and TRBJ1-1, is SAVISQKPSRDICQRGTSLTIQCQVDSQVTMMFWYRQQPGQSLTLIATANQGSEATYESGFVIDKFPISRPNLTFSTLTVSNMSPEDSSIYLCSVEDTEAFFGQGTRLTVV.